Below, 19 T cell receptor beta chains from the same sample are listed, as sequenced in a study of blood T cell repertoires in COVID-19. Sequenced by immunoSEQ multiplex PCR; TCRdb stores in-frame clones only, minus some. Of some 240,000 clones in the sample, 89% were seen once. What was sequenced was peripheral blood. The receptors here all came from a woman aged 40 to 50 who had recovered from COVID-19.

This clone was detected only a few times. CDR3 sequence: CASSFFQGNTEAFF. In nucleotides, the CDR3 is TGTGCCAGCAGCTTTTTTCAGGGAAACACTGAAGCTTTCTTT. The chain has TRBV5-6 and TRBJ1-1, with D possibly matching TRBD1 (5 bases). CDR1 and CDR2 from the germline V gene are SGHDT and YYEEEE. The V gene lost 2 bases and the J gene lost 2 bases, with 10 bases spanning the gap. The CDR3 runs to 14 residues.

This chain connects TRBV2 to TRBJ2-3; 12 bases fit TRBD1. Germline V gene lookup returns CDR1 SNHLY and CDR2 FYNNEI. The junction had 16 bases not matched to a gene; V was cut back by 6 bases and J by 6 bases. This CDR3 has 18 residues. Here the CDR3 DNA reads TGTGCCAGCAGGACCCTTAACCCCGGGACAGGGGGCGGTGATACGCAGTATTTT. This sequence encodes CASRTLNPGTGGGDTQYF.

This clone was seen only a few times. The chain joins TRBV18 to TRBJ1-1, with D tentatively TRBD1 (5 bases). Per germline, CDR1 KGHSH and CDR2 LQKENI. Deletions cut 9 bases from V and 1 base from J, with 18 bases between. CDR3 size: 15 residues. CDR3 coding DNA: TGTGCCAGTAGCATCAGGGCTGATGCGAACACTGAAGCTTTCTTT. This translates into CASSIRADANTEAFF.

The chain combines TRBV2 with TRBJ2-3; no clear D gene. Germline CDR1 SNHLY, CDR2 FYNNEI. CDR3 length: 16 amino acids. The V end lost 7 bases, the J end lost 2 bases, and 19 bases lay between the germline ends. This CDR3 reads CASIVGLNPDTDTQYF. In DNA, the CDR3 is TGTGCCAGCATAGTCGGTTTAAACCCCGACACAGATACGCAGTATTTT.

This clone was seen a single time. The chain couples TRBV18 to TRBJ1-3; perhaps TRBD1 as D (6 bases). Germline-derived CDR1 and CDR2 are KGHSH and LQKENI. V was cut by 6 bases and J by 0 bases, with 12 bases left in between. The CDR3 is 15 residues long. In DNA form, the CDR3 reads TGTGCCAGCTCGTTAGGGGGGGACTCTGGAAACACCATATATTTT. Translated: CASSLGGDSGNTIYF.

This clone was found once. The V and J genes are TRBV5-1 and TRBJ1-3, with D unclear. Per germline, CDR1 SGHRS and CDR2 YFSETQ. CDR3 size: 15 residues. V gave up 0 bases and J gave up 4 bases, with 11 bases separating them. The CDR3 here is CASSLGLNSGNTIYF. The CDR3 DNA is TGCGCCAGCAGCTTGGGCCTGAACTCCGGAAACACCATATATTTT.

The V gene is TRBV7-2, the J gene TRBJ1-1; 9 nucleotides agree with TRBD1. The CDR3 sequence is 15 residues long. The germline V gene encodes CDR1 SGHTA and CDR2 FQGNSA. The J segment lost 4 bases and the V segment lost 5 bases, leaving 8 bases of the junction unmatched. Here the CDR3 DNA reads TGTGCCAGCAGCACCCAGGGACAGGGTAGCACTGAAGCTTTCTTT. Its translation is CASSTQGQGSTEAFF.

The V gene is TRBV4-3, the J gene TRBJ2-2; a weak D match, TRBD2 (5 bases). Germline CDR1 and CDR2: LGHNA and YSLEER. The CDR3 is made up of 14 amino acids. V was trimmed by 5 bases and J by 1 base, leaving 8 bases between them. CDR3 protein: CASSVSENTGELFF. The CDR3 bases are TGCGCCAGCAGCGTTAGCGAGAACACCGGGGAGCTGTTTTTT.

The V call is TRBV5-5, the J call TRBJ2-7, with TRBD1 matching 10 bases. In germline, CDR1 is SGHKS, CDR2 YYEKEE (reference sequence). The CDR3 runs to 17 residues. V was clipped by 2 bases and J by 1 base; unmatched bases: 9. The chain's CDR3 is CASSLTPWDRGSYEQYV. The DNA for the CDR3 is TGTGCCAGCAGCTTAACCCCGTGGGACAGGGGATCCTACGAGCAGTACGTC.

V usage is TRBV4-3 and J usage is TRBJ1-2; D remains unclear. This CDR3 region has 15 residues. Between the trimmed V and J ends, which lost 0 bases and 7 bases, there was a span of 15 bases. The germline V gene has CDR1 LGHNA and CDR2 YSLEER. This CDR3 reads CASSQDGQISRGYTF. In nucleotides, the CDR3 is TGCGCCAGCAGCCAAGATGGCCAGATCTCCCGTGGCTACACCTTC.

This rearrangement joins TRBV4-1 to TRBJ2-1; D call uncertain. V lost 0 bases, J lost 10 bases, and 10 bases lay in between. Per the germline V gene, CDR1 is MGHRA and CDR2 is YSYEKL. The CDR3 has 13 residues. The CDR3 region is CASSQDSSREQFF. CDR3 nucleotides: TGCGCCAGCAGCCAAGACAGTAGCCGGGAGCAGTTCTTC.

The rearrangement uses TRBV4-1 and TRBJ2-1, with TRBD2 identical over 8 bases. The germline V gene has CDR1 MGHRA and CDR2 YSYEKL. The CDR3 totals 16 residues. Losses at the gene ends were 0 bases for V and 8 bases for J; bases not matched to a gene: 9. CDR3 coding DNA: TGCGCCAGCAGCCAAGAGGGGGGACTAGGTGTCTATGAGCAGTTCTTC. It codes for CASSQEGGLGVYEQFF.

The rearrangement links TRBV27 to TRBJ1-2, with D possibly being TRBD1 (6 bases). The CDR3 runs 16 residues. Germline CDR1 is MNHEY and CDR2 is SMNVEV (reference sequence). Trimming pared 5 bases from V and 0 bases from J, leaving 16 bases between. CDR3 nucleotide sequence: TGTGCCAGCAGTGCCTACAGGGAATCTGCTAACTATGGCTACACCTTC. Translation gives CASSAYRESANYGYTF.

This sequence joins TRBV7-8 and TRBJ1-3; unclear D gene. In germline, CDR1 is SGHVS, CDR2 FQNEAQ. V dropped 2 bases and J dropped 0 bases, with 5 bases sitting between them. The CDR3 contains 14 residues. The CDR3 region is CASSLTGSGNTIYF. Written as DNA, the CDR3 is TGTGCCAGCAGCTTAACCGGCTCTGGAAACACCATATATTTT.

J is TRBJ2-5 and V is TRBV5-1, with 8 bases fitting TRBD2. CDR3 size: 13 residues. Trimming at V came to 5 bases and at J to 5 bases, leaving 5 bases not matched to a gene. Looked up from germline, CDR1 is SGHRS and CDR2 is YFSETQ. The CDR3 DNA reads TGCGCCAGCAGTTGGGGACTAGGGGAGACCCAGTACTTC. It specifies CASSWGLGETQYF.

This chain links TRBV19 with TRBJ1-1, with TRBD1 as a possible D gene (6 bases). This CDR3 spans 14 amino acids. Germline V gene data show CDR1 as LNHDA and CDR2 as SQIVND (reference sequence). V was trimmed by 5 bases and J by 4 bases, leaving 14 bases between them. The CDR3 sequence is CASSLTGFATEAFF. The CDR3 bases are TGTGCCAGTAGTCTTACAGGGTTTGCCACTGAAGCTTTCTTT.

The chain couples TRBV5-4 to TRBJ1-2; the D gene is possibly TRBD1 (5 bases). Trimming left V 0 bases short and J 7 bases short, with 10 bases between. Germline-derived CDR1 and CDR2 are SGHNT and YYREEE (reference sequence). The CDR3 consists of 13 residues. CDR3 sequence (DNA): TGTGCCAGCAGCTTGGCGGGCCAGGGTGGCTACACCTTC. It translates to CASSLAGQGGYTF.

This sequence joins TRBV5-4 and TRBJ2-1; 8 bases match TRBD2. CDR1 SGHNT and CDR2 YYREEE come from the germline V gene (reference sequence). J was trimmed by 4 bases and V by 6 bases; bases with no gene match: 6. The CDR3 runs 14 residues. The CDR3 region has the DNA TGTGCCAGCACCCAGCGGGAGCGATACAATGAGCAGTTCTTC. It specifies CASTQRERYNEQFF.

This chain connects TRBV5-4 to TRBJ2-3; 11 nucleotides align to TRBD2. This CDR3 has 17 residues. The germline CDR1 and CDR2 sequences are SGHNT and YYREEE (reference sequence). Trimming removed 8 bases from V and 4 bases from J; junction bases left unmatched: 15. The CDR3 nucleotides are TGTGCCAGTTCCGGGACTAGCGGACCACATGGGGCAGATACGCAGTATTTT. This codes for CASSGTSGPHGADTQYF.